The clone carrying this TCR beta chain was found once. Generated by immunoSEQ multiplex PCR, the TCRdb table keeps only in-frame clones and is missing some. The sample carries around 80,000 clones, about 96% recorded once. This entry is derived from a study of technical replicates of blood from a few donors. With V trimmed by 8 bases and J by 2 bases, 7 bases remained unmatched. The CDR3 loop spans 15 amino acids. Germline V CDR1 and CDR2: SEHNR, FQNEAQ (reference sequence). The source material was T cells isolated from PBMCs. The rearrangement uses TRBV7-9 and TRBJ1-5; 9 bases line up with TRBD1. This TCR derives from a human donor in good health. This chain's CDR3 is CASQQGAGGNQPQHF. The CDR3 DNA is TGTGCCAGCCAACAGGGGGCTGGTGGCAATCAGCCCCAGCATTTT.